The clone carrying this TCR beta chain was observed many times. This CDR3 has 14 amino acids. V lost 0 bases and J lost 5, with 11 bases in between. Germline values: CDR1 SGHDT, CDR2 YYEEEE. The data belong to a study of neurological immune-mediated disorders. The authors made cDNA by 5'RACE with 10-nucleotide random UMIs. From 15-18 subjects, each sequencing run yielded over 170 million TCR-beta sequences. TCRdb called the 5' RACE reads again in MiXCR, with one record for every CDR3 protein. The profile shows about 87,000 distinct CDR3 sequences, 3.5% of them singletons. The TCR sequence derives from a woman in her forties or fifties with multiple sclerosis. Sequencing was carried out using PBMCs. The chain uses TRBV5-6 and TRBJ1-1, with TRBD1 as a possible D gene (5 bases). The CDR3, as DNA: TGTGCCAGCAGCTTGGATCCAGGGCGGACTGAAGCTTTCTTT. Its translation: CASSLDPGRTEAFF.